This T cell receptor (beta chain) comes out of a study of T cell responses to AZD1222 COVID-19 vaccine. V shed 8 bases and J shed 9 bases, with 13 bases lying between them. Germline loops: CDR1 MNHEY, CDR2 SMNVEV (reference sequence). The CDR3 totals 12 residues. Study results and limitations: Baseline seropositives among AZD1222 recipients totaled only 5 to 7. Mapped onto spike, vaccine-associated CD4 TCRs spanned it and were dominant at 160-218 and 743-854. It was only after the peak T cell response that any repertoires were sampled.

Sequenced by immunoSEQ multiplex PCR; TCRdb stores in-frame clones only, minus some. The sample records about 140,000 clones, over 90% being singletons. In regard to this clone: Its antigen is unidentified.

The V call is TRBV27, the J call TRBJ1-4; perhaps TRBD1 as D (6 bases). Sequences were derived from peripheral blood, sampled on day 0 of MenACWY control vaccination. The TCR comes from an adult in good health. The CDR3 protein is CASAARGQKLFF. CDR3 nucleotides: TGTGCCAGCGCCGCCCGGGGGCAAAAACTGTTTTTT.